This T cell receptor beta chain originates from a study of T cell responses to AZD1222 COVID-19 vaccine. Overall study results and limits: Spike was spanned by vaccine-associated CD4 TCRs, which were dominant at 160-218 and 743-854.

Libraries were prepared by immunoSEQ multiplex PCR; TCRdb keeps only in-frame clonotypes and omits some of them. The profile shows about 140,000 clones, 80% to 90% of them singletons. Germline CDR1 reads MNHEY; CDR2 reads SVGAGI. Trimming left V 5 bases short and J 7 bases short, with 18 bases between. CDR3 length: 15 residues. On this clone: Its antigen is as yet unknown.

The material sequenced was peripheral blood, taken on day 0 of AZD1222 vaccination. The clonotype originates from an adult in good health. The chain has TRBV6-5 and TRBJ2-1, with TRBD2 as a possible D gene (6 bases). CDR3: CASSTLRESWNEQFF. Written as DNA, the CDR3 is TGTGCCAGCAGTACCCTTCGGGAGTCTTGGAATGAGCAGTTCTTC.